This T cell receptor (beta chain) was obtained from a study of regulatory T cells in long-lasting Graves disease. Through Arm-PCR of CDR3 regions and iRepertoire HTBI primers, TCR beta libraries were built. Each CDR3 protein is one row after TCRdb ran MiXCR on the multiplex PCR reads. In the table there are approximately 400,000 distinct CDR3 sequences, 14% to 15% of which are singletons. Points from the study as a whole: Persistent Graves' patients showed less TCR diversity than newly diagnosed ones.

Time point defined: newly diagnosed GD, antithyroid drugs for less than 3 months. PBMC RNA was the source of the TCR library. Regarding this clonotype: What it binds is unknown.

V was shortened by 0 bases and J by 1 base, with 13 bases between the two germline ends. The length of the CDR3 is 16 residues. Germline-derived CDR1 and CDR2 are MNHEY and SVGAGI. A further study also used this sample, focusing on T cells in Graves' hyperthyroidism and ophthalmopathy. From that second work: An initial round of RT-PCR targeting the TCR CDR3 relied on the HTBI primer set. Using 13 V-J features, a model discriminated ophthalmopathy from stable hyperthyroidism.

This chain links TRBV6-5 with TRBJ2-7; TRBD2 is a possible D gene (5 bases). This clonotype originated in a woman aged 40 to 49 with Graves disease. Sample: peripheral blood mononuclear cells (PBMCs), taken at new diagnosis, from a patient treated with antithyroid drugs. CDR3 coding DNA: TGTGCCAGCAGTTACTCGATTGGGAGTCTTTCCTACGAGCAGTACTTC. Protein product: CASSYSIGSLSYEQYF.